This T cell receptor (beta chain) was retrieved from a study of beta chain features in type 1 diabetes (dated by TCRdb to the late 2010s). The study in broad terms: Mean age, gender distribution, total cell number and subset yield did not differ between patients and healthy donors. A total of 90 million to 140 million sorted cells were examined across all samples, and RNA yield correlated strongly with the number of cells per subset. In the study, TCRB repertoires of sorted circulating CD4+ T cell subsets from recently diagnosed type 1 diabetes patients were compared with those of matched healthy donors. Regulatory and stem cell-like memory subsets were isolated from only 8 patients and about eight healthy donors, whereas naive and central memory subsets came from all 30 or so donors.

The germline V gene (reference sequence) provides CDR1 LNHDA and CDR2 SQIVND. Clipping removes 3 bases from V and 2 bases from J, with 11 as the unmatched junction base count. Taken from cysteine to phenylalanine, the CDR3 has 18 residues. Just the 54-base CDR3 DNA is kept, in frame starting at base 1. Notes on this clone: This receptor's antigen is unknown. Within one base of it there is no much larger clone, and no base qualities were kept.

All of the isolated RNA was reverse transcribed with the High Capacity cDNA Reverse Transcription Kit, so expressed TCRB transcripts were sequenced. Deep immunoSEQ sequencing was performed on naive, central memory and regulatory T cell samples, with an average of about 3.6 million total reads per sample. After sorted cells were lysed in RLT buffer, RNA was extracted with DNase-treated RNeasy Micro or Mini kits, with the choice depending on cell number. To prevent cross-contamination, each cell subset was processed individually, whereas patient and healthy donor samples were processed jointly. TCRB sequences were amplified from cDNA with the immunoSEQ multiplex PCR, producing 87-bp fragments spanning the CDR3 region. Sequencing of the amplicons was done on the Illumina HiSeq platform. Per the original workflow: Synthetic template baselines were used to correct PCR bias computationally, reads within Hamming distance 2 were collapsed together, and singletons that could not be merged were discarded. Reads were aligned against IMGT to assign V, D and J genes, CDR3 length and insertions or deletions at six rearrangement sites. Within each subset, clonotype counts were normalized to sorted cell number, after which true diversity and Gini coefficients were computed with the tcR R package. The overlap coefficient, calculated on TCRB nucleotide sequences, was used to measure repertoire sharing. What TCRdb holds here is the immuneACCESS table cut down to in-frame rearrangements. Part of the clones is not present; checked against another copy, under half of the missing clones reflect an unresolved V gene, and the others are unexplained. V and J calls and clone size follow that table, whereas D and trimming were derived from the DNA. Within this sample are 25,000 to 30,000 clones, with 65% of them counted one time only. About 2.4% of the sample belongs to the ten largest clones.

Each donor gave one peripheral blood draw, around 0.12 L on average, collected into heparinised tubes. Using a panel that included CD45RO, CCR7, CD25, CD127, CD95 and CD27, naive, central memory, regulatory and stem cell-like memory CD4+ T cells were sorted on a BD FACSAria II. A purity above 95% was achieved for all sorted populations. Right away, PBMCs were isolated by Lymphoprep density gradient centrifugation and were stained directly, with no culture step. To minimize batch effects, samples were stained and sorted in pairs, one healthy donor with one patient per experiment. The paper's findings and limits, for the study overall: A moderate but significant shortening of TCRB CDR3 length was observed in type 1 diabetes patients in all four CD4+ subsets. Sequencing cDNA rather than genomic DNA could over-represent highly expressing activated cells, although activation and CD3 levels did not differ between groups. PCR might favor shorter templates, but patient and control samples were amplified and corrected together, so any skew would affect both groups equally. At VDJ recombination sites, patients with type 1 diabetes made fewer insertions and deleted more nucleotides, a pattern implying thymic rearrangement abnormalities. Because small numbers of individuals were included in the HLA sub-analyses, any influence of HLA type on TCRB rearrangement was left unresolved. Naive, central memory and regulatory TCRB repertoires appeared to be more similar among patients than among healthy donors.

The receptor was isolated from a woman under 40 with type 1 diabetes. Sequencing was done on a sample of Tregs from blood. The cell subset or site label, read with the paper, signifies: regulatory CD4+ T cells. The chain is assembled from TRBV19 and TRBJ1-5; 9 junctional bases match TRBD1. CDR3 protein: CASSISRTGVSGNQPQHF. At the DNA level, the sequence is TGTGCCAGTAGTATTTCACGGACAGGGGTTTCGGGCAATCAGCCCCAGCATTTT.